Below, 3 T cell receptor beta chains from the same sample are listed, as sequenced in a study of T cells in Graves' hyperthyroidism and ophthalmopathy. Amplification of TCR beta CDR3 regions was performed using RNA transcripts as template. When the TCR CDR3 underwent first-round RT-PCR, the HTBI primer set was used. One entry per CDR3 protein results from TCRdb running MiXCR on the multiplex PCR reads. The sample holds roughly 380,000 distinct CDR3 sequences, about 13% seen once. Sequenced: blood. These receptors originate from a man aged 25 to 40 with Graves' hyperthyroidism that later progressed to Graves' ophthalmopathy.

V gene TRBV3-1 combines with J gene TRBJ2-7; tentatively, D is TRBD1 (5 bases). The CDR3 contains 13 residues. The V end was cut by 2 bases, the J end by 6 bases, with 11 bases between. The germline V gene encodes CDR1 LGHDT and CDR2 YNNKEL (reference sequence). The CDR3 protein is CASSQSRVTEQYF. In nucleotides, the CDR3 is TGTGCCAGCAGCCAATCCAGGGTCACCGAGCAGTACTTC.

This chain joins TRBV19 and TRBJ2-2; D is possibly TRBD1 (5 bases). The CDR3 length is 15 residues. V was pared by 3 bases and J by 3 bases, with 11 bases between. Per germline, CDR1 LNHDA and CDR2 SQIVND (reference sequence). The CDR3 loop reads CASSIKGAHTGELFF. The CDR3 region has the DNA TGTGCCAGTAGTATTAAAGGGGCGCACACCGGGGAGCTGTTTTTT.

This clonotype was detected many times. The DNA for the CDR3 is TGTGCCAGCAGTGACAGTGACTATGGCTACACCTTC. Its translation is CASSDSDYGYTF. V is TRBV2 and J is TRBJ1-2; D not certain. This CDR3 is 12 amino acids long. V was clipped by 3 bases and J by 3 bases, with 5 bases between them. Germline lookup yields CDR1 SNHLY and CDR2 FYNNEI.